The clone carrying this T cell receptor beta chain was recorded only once. The source of the sample is a study of blood T cell repertoires in COVID-19. The assay was immunoSEQ multiplex PCR, and TCRdb's table has in-frame clones only and misses some. The sample gives nearly 300,000 clones, under 90% of which show up once; 2.9% is in the top ten. The germline V gene has CDR1 MGHRA and CDR2 YSYEKL. The V and J ends lost 0 bases and 6 bases, in that order; junction bases with no gene match: 7. CDR3 length: 15 residues. The chain is built from TRBV4-1 and TRBJ2-7; 8 bases align to TRBD1. This TCR was recovered from a woman between 50 and 59 years old who had been exposed to COVID-19. Source material: PBMCs or T cells enriched from blood (not recorded which). The CDR3 coding sequence is TGCGCCAGCAGCCAAGACTACCAGGGGGCTGGCGAGCAGTACTTC. Amino acid sequence: CASSQDYQGAGEQYF.